A single count supports the clone carrying this T cell receptor (beta chain). V was shortened by 5 bases and J by 0 bases, with 10 bases between the two germline ends. CDR3 length equals 14 residues. Germline CDR1 reads LNHDA; CDR2 reads SQIVND (reference sequence). The data stem from a study of technical replicates of blood from a handful of donors. The method was immunoSEQ multiplex PCR; TCRdb's version includes in-frame clones alone and lacks a portion of them. The repertoire has roughly 15,000 clones, roughly 84% of them found once; the top ten carry about 11%. The clonotype comes from a human donor in good health. The sequencing input was PBMCs. The chain uses TRBV19 and TRBJ1-2, with D possibly TRBD1 on 6 matching bases. The DNA of the CDR3 is TGTGCCAGTAGTCGTGCAGGGGCTAACTATGGCTACACCTTC. Translation: CASSRAGANYGYTF.